The 29 T cell receptor beta chains below all came from one sample that was sequenced in a study of cytomegalovirus exposure and HLA in healthy donors. PCR amplification relied on 60 Vbeta primers (plus 13 Jbeta primers). Profiled with immunoSEQ multiplex PCR; TCRdb holds only in-frame clones, not every one. The profile shows about 140,000 clones, about 80% of them singletons. The sequencing input was PBMCs. The receptors derive from a man aged 30 to 45 in good health and CMV-seronegative.

This rearrangement joins TRBV4-3 to TRBJ2-2; TRBD2 matches 10 bases. There are 17 residues in the CDR3. V shed 1 base, J shed 2 bases, and the junction held 4 bases outside the gene matches. CDR1 LGHNA and CDR2 YSLEER come from the germline V gene. The CDR3 DNA follows: TGCGCCAGCAGCCAAGGAGCGGGAGGGTTCAACACCGGGGAGCTGTTTTTT. Translated: CASSQGAGGFNTGELFF.

The rearrangement joins TRBV5-6 to TRBJ2-7; 7 nucleotides agree with TRBD2. The germline gives CDR1 SGHDT, CDR2 YYEEEE. The CDR3 covers 13 residues. V dropped 6 bases and J dropped 2; count of bases not matched to a gene: 5. CDR3 bases: TGTGCCAGCACCTTTGGGACTACCTACGAGCAGTACTTC. It encodes CASTFGTTYEQYF.

V is TRBV18 and J is TRBJ2-7; 12 bases align to TRBD2. Germline lookup yields CDR1 KGHSH and CDR2 LQKENI. V was pared by 2 bases and J by 5 bases, with 4 bases of the junction left unmatched. The length of the CDR3 is 15 residues. CDR3 sequence reads: CASSPRLAGVDEQYF. The DNA for the CDR3 is TGTGCCAGCTCACCAAGACTAGCGGGAGTAGACGAGCAGTACTTC.

The V and J genes are TRBV6-5 and TRBJ2-7; D gene uncertain. The germline V gene has CDR1 MNHEY and CDR2 SVGAGI. V lost 11 bases to trimming and J lost 0 bases, with 11 bases between them. The CDR3 is 12 residues long. Here the CDR3 DNA reads TGTGCCCTTGGGCCGCCCTCCTACGAGCAGTACTTC. It encodes CALGPPSYEQYF.

The gene calls are TRBV27 and TRBJ2-7, with D perhaps matching TRBD1 (6 bases). The CDR3 runs to 14 residues. V was shortened by 5 bases and J by 1 base, with 12 bases between the two germline ends. Germline values: CDR1 MNHEY, CDR2 SMNVEV (reference sequence). The chain's CDR3 is CASSPQGPSYEQYF. CDR3 in DNA: TGTGCCAGCAGTCCACAGGGACCTTCCTACGAGCAGTACTTC.

In DNA, the CDR3 is TGTGCCAGCAGTTTAGGGCGGGGGCTCGCTTTCTTT. Protein product: CASSLGRGLAFF. This chain uses TRBV28 with TRBJ1-1; D may be TRBD1 (6 bases). The germline gives CDR1 MDHEN, CDR2 SYDVKM. CDR3 length equals 12 residues. The V and J ends lost 2 bases and 11 bases respectively, with 12 bases between them.

This chain joins TRBV4-1 and TRBJ1-3, with 8 bases matching TRBD1. The J call could be wrong; TRBJ2-2 is a better fit for the DNA end. Looked up from germline, CDR1 is MGHRA and CDR2 is YSYEKL. This CDR3 has 15 amino acids. The CDR3 DNA is TGCGCCAGCAGCCAAGGGGACAGGTCCACCGGGGAGCTGTTTTTT. Residues: CASSQGDRSTGELFF.

This rearrangement joins TRBV11-2 to TRBJ2-5; possibly TRBD2 for D (5 bases). V lost 1 base to trimming and J lost 5 bases, with 8 bases between them. The CDR3 has 13 residues. Germline CDR1 and CDR2: SGHAT and FQNNGV. This CDR3 is CASSLAGVETQYF. The CDR3 DNA sequence: TGTGCCAGCAGCTTAGCCGGGGTGGAGACCCAGTACTTC.

This chain joins TRBV18 and TRBJ2-7, with 11 bases aligning to TRBD2. The CDR3 loop spans 14 amino acids. Germline assignment: CDR1 KGHSH and CDR2 LQKENI. V dropped 3 bases and J dropped 3; count of bases not matched to a gene: 1. In DNA, the CDR3 is TGTGCCAGCTCACCCGGGACTAGCGGCTACGAGCAGTACTTC. Its translation: CASSPGTSGYEQYF.

This clone was picked up a small number of times. CDR3 protein: CASSQSPSGSHDEQYF. The CDR3 DNA is TGCGCCAGCAGCCAATCCCCGAGCGGGAGTCACGACGAGCAGTACTTC. This chain connects TRBV4-1 to TRBJ2-7; 8 bases are shared with TRBD2. This CDR3 contains 16 residues. The V segment lost 2 bases and the J segment 5 bases; nucleotides outside the gene matches: 11. CDR1 and CDR2 (germline): MGHRA, YSYEKL.

This clone was found a few times. This rearrangement joins TRBV7-2 to TRBJ2-1; no definite D call. Germline values: CDR1 SGHTA, CDR2 FQGNSA. Deletions cut 5 bases from V and 0 bases from J, with 5 bases between. The CDR3 is 13 residues long. As DNA, the CDR3 is TGTGCCAGCAGCCCTAGCTCCTACAATGAGCAGTTCTTC. This sequence encodes CASSPSSYNEQFF.

V gene TRBV11-2 combines with J gene TRBJ2-7; 9 nucleotides line up with TRBD1. V was clipped by 5 bases and J by 6 bases; unmatched bases: 11. In germline, CDR1 is SGHAT, CDR2 FQNNGV. CDR3 length equals 15 residues. CDR3 DNA: TGTGCCAGCAGCCCGGCCACAGGGGGCTTGACCGAGCAGTACTTC. Translating gives CASSPATGGLTEQYF.

V gene TRBV4-1 combines with J gene TRBJ2-3, with 12 bases matching TRBD2. There are 17 residues in the CDR3. Germline V gene sequence: CDR1 MGHRA, CDR2 YSYEKL. J gave up 5 bases and V 4 bases, and 10 bases lay outside the gene matches. This chain's CDR3 is CASSLRLAGGPIDTQYF. In nucleotides, the CDR3 is TGCGCCAGCAGCCTTCGGCTAGCGGGAGGGCCGATAGATACGCAGTATTTT.

The chain recombines TRBV28 with TRBJ2-3; D unclear. Deletions cut 5 bases from V and 2 bases from J, with 14 bases between. The germline gives CDR1 MDHEN, CDR2 SYDVKM. The CDR3 has 15 residues. The CDR3 reads CASSLSPTTTDTQYF. CDR3 sequence (DNA): TGTGCCAGCAGTCTATCCCCAACTACCACAGATACGCAGTATTTT.

In nucleotides, the CDR3 is TGTGCCAGCAGCTTCGGGGGTACTAATGAAAAACTGTTTTTT. It encodes CASSFGGTNEKLFF. The chain links TRBV7-9 to TRBJ1-4, with D possibly TRBD1 on 5 matching bases. Trimming cost V 3 bases and J 2 bases, with 7 bases left between them. The CDR3 extends over 14 amino acids. Germline-derived CDR1 and CDR2 are SEHNR and FQNEAQ (reference sequence).

CDR3 residues: CASSPPPGLSEQFF. CDR3 bases: TGTGCCAGCAGTCCCCCCCCGGGACTAAGTGAGCAGTTCTTC. This rearrangement joins TRBV7-2 to TRBJ2-1; the match to TRBD2 covers 7 bases. The CDR3 contains 14 residues. The J segment lost 9 bases and the V segment lost 6 bases, leaving 11 bases of the junction unmatched. CDR1 SGHTA and CDR2 FQGNSA come from the germline V gene.

The table lists this clone with a count of one. The rearrangement uses TRBV19 and TRBJ2-3, with TRBD1 as a possible D gene (5 bases). The CDR3 extends over 14 amino acids. V was shortened by 3 bases and J by 5 bases, with 12 bases between the two germline ends. Germline loops: CDR1 LNHDA, CDR2 SQIVND (reference sequence). The CDR3 reads CASSMTRQGDTQYF. In nucleotides, the CDR3 is TGTGCCAGTAGTATGACTCGGCAGGGAGATACGCAGTATTTT.

This chain links TRBV7-2 with TRBJ2-4; possible D gene TRBD2, 5 bases. The CDR3 totals 17 residues. Between the trimmed V and J ends, which lost 4 bases and 6 bases, there was a span of 22 bases. The V gene's germline CDR1 is SGHTA and CDR2 FQGNSA. CDR3 sequence reads: CASSSGKQWDSLNIQYF. The CDR3 DNA is TGTGCCAGCAGCTCGGGAAAACAGTGGGATTCCTTAAACATTCAGTACTTC. Combining the CDR3 with reference TRBV7-2 and TRBJ2-4 gives the whole variable domain GAGVSQSPSNKVTEKGKDVELRCDPISGHTALYWYRQSLGQGLEFLIYFQGNSAPDKSGLPSDRFSAERTGGSVSTLTIQRTQQEDSAVYLCASSSGKQWDSLNIQYFGAGTRLSVL.

This chain links TRBV7-2 with TRBJ1-4; D gene uncertain. Germline CDR1 reads SGHTA; CDR2 reads FQGNSA. V gave up 2 bases and J gave up 5 bases, with 9 bases separating them. This CDR3 has 14 amino acids. The CDR3 loop is CASSLNGGNEKLFF. CDR3 nucleotides: TGTGCCAGCAGCTTAAACGGAGGGAATGAAAAACTGTTTTTT.

The chain employs TRBV11-1 and TRBJ2-5; the match to TRBD2 covers 8 bases. The CDR3 extends over 15 amino acids. The germline gives CDR1 SGHAT, CDR2 FQDESV (reference sequence). J gave up 4 bases and V 2 bases, and 6 bases lay outside the gene matches. CDR3: CASSLLGLAGETQYF. DNA for the CDR3: TGTGCCAGCAGCTTACTAGGACTAGCAGGAGAGACCCAGTACTTC.

The rearrangement links TRBV7-2 to TRBJ2-7; TRBD2 matches at 8 bases. Germline V lookup: CDR1 SGHTA, CDR2 FQGNSA. With V trimmed by 5 bases and J by 4 bases, 7 bases remained unmatched. The CDR3 consists of 14 residues. The CDR3 DNA sequence: TGTGCCAGCAGCCCACGGGAGGGAGGTTACGAGCAGTACTTC. Encoded protein: CASSPREGGYEQYF. Looking up the rest from reference TRBV7-2 and TRBJ2-7 gives the full variable domain: GAGVSQSPSNKVTEKGKDVELRCDPISGHTALYWYRQSLGQGLEFLIYFQGNSAPDKSGLPSDRFSAERTGGSVSTLTIQRTQQEDSAVYLCASSPREGGYEQYFGPGTRLTVT.

The chain uses TRBV4-1 and TRBJ2-3; the D gene is possibly TRBD2 (5 bases). Trimming cost V 3 bases and J 0 bases, with 16 bases left between them. This CDR3 has 17 residues. Germline lookup yields CDR1 MGHRA and CDR2 YSYEKL. CDR3 in DNA: TGCGCCAGCAGCCACCCGGGCCGGGGTCCTAGCACAGATACGCAGTATTTT. The encoded protein is CASSHPGRGPSTDTQYF.

V usage is TRBV18 and J usage is TRBJ1-1; TRBD1 is a possible D gene (6 bases). The CDR3 totals 13 residues. V lost 6 bases, J lost 4 bases, and 12 bases lay in between. Germline V gene lookup returns CDR1 KGHSH and CDR2 LQKENI. The DNA of the CDR3 is TGTGCCAGCTCGTTTACAGGGAGCACTGAAGCTTTCTTT. Translated: CASSFTGSTEAFF.

The J gene is TRBJ1-2, the V gene TRBV28; 7 bases line up with TRBD1. Germline CDR1 MDHEN, CDR2 SYDVKM. V gave up 2 bases and J gave up 1 base; unmatched junction bases: 10. CDR3 length: 17 amino acids. The CDR3, as DNA: TGTGCCAGCAGTTTACCCACGCGACAGGGTAGTAACTATGGCTACACCTTC. It specifies CASSLPTRQGSNYGYTF.

The V and J genes are TRBV14 and TRBJ1-2, with 7 bases fitting TRBD1. The trim removed 3 bases at V and 3 bases at J, leaving 4 bases unmatched. The CDR3 is made up of 14 amino acids. Germline values: CDR1 SGHDN, CDR2 FVKESK. This chain's CDR3 is CASSHRDRDYGYTF. As DNA, the CDR3 is TGTGCCAGCAGCCACCGGGACAGAGACTATGGCTACACCTTC.

This chain joins TRBV5-1 and TRBJ2-7, with D maybe TRBD2 (6 bases). Germline assignment: CDR1 SGHRS and CDR2 YFSETQ. V was clipped by 0 bases and J by 0 bases, with 10 bases between them. The CDR3 is 15 amino acids. The CDR3 protein is CASSLAGSGSYEQYF. For the CDR3, the DNA is TGCGCCAGCAGCTTGGCTGGTAGCGGCTCCTACGAGCAGTACTTC.

The rearrangement joins TRBV7-9 to TRBJ2-4; D unclear. The CDR3 is 13 amino acids. Germline V lookup: CDR1 SEHNR, CDR2 FQNEAQ (reference sequence). Between the trimmed V and J ends, which lost 10 bases and 0 bases, there was a span of 10 bases. CDR3 amino acids: CATSGGAKNIQYF. The CDR3 nucleotides read TGTGCCACCTCCGGTGGAGCCAAAAACATTCAGTACTTC.

The V and J genes are TRBV7-9 and TRBJ1-1; TRBD1 might be the D (5 bases). Trimming shortened V by 5 bases and J by 8 bases, and 21 bases separated the two germline ends. CDR1 and CDR2 (germline): SEHNR, FQNEAQ (reference sequence). This CDR3 region has 15 residues. The CDR3 reads CASSTQGGRGWEAFF. CDR3 DNA: TGTGCCAGCAGCACTCAGGGCGGCCGAGGTTGGGAAGCTTTCTTT.

The CDR3 nucleotides are TGTGCCAGTAGTAGTCTAGGAGCGGGGGCCTACAATGAGCAGTTCTTC. As protein: CASSSLGAGAYNEQFF. The genes are TRBV19 and TRBJ2-1; the match to TRBD2 covers 8 bases. Looked up from germline, CDR1 is LNHDA and CDR2 is SQIVND (reference sequence). The CDR3 length is 16 residues. The ends lost 4 bases at V and 2 bases at J; junction bases unmatched: 7. The full variable domain, its missing parts supplied by reference TRBV19 and TRBJ2-1, is DGGITQSPKYLFRKEGQNVTLSCEQNLNHDAMYWYRQDPGQGLRLIYYSQIVNDFQKGDIAEGYSVSREKKESFPLTVTSAQKNPTAFYLCASSSLGAGAYNEQFFGPGTRLTVL.